This T cell receptor beta chain was documented in a study of PD-L1 blockade in urothelial cancer (dated by TCRdb to 2017 to 2019). With respect to the entire study: Every patient began therapy in the mid-2010s and was given atezolizumab 1,200 mg intravenously every 3 weeks. TCR sequencing covered pretreatment tumor samples and matched, serially collected peripheral blood taken before and after atezolizumab treatment. Pretreatment blood TCR-seq was available for twenty-nine patients, at least one posttreatment blood collection was obtained for around 24 patients, and tumor TCR-seq was available for around 24 patients. In the same patients who had TCR sequencing, pretreatment tumors also underwent whole exome sequencing and RNA sequencing. Fewer than ten patients reached durable clinical benefit, while some 21 patients did not. An ECOG performance status of 0 or 1 was recorded for the patients, and 0 to 3 prior chemotherapy regimens had been received by the patients. The study, an exploratory multi-omic analysis, examined somatic, immune and clinical correlates of response to PD-L1 blockade with atezolizumab in urothelial cancer. Durable clinical benefit was defined as progression-free survival longer than 6 months, and TCR features were also tested against progression-free and overall survival. Blood samples were analyzed 3 weeks after the start of treatment (second dose) and 6 weeks after the start of treatment. Blood samples gave median yields of about 140,000 T cells and 65,000 to 85,000 unique TCRs, along with a median clonality of roughly 0.08. About 90% of the 29 patients were identified as males with urothelial cancer of bladder origin, and a prior smoking history was reported by 18 of 29 patients.

The cohort comprised around 31 patients with locally advanced or metastatic urothelial carcinoma treated at Memorial Sloan Kettering on a trial protocol. Peripheral blood mononuclear cells were collected from each patient pretreatment and during treatment, giving between 1 and 8 total time points per patient. The Qiagen DNeasy Blood extraction kit was used to purify genomic DNA from total PBMCs and tumor samples. PBMCs were collected pretreatment and during treatment and were isolated and stored as previously described. Of note for this clone: Its antigen target is currently unknown. Base qualities were left out, and no much larger clone turns up one base away.

What the authors observed across the whole study: Improved progression-free and overall survival was associated with having pretreatment peripheral blood TCR clonality below the median. Patients with durable benefit showed greater expansion of tumor-associated TCR clones in peripheral blood 3 weeks after starting treatment (n ≈ 21, p = 0.022). Because of the small sample size (n ≈ 31) and the many exploratory analyses performed, the results are intended to be regarded as hypothesis-generating.

Clipping removes 7 bases from V and 1 base from J, with 5 as the unmatched junction base count. For CDR1 and CDR2, the germline V gene lists SQVTM and ANQGSEA. From cysteine to phenylalanine, the CDR3 is 13 amino acids long. Kept here is only the CDR3 DNA, which spans 39 bases and is read in frame from base 1. To estimate absolute template abundance from read counts, synthetic TCR analog templates were spiked into each PCR. TCRbeta CDR3 regions were amplified from genomic DNA with bias-controlled V and J gene primers using the immunoSEQ assay. Sequencing of rearranged TCRbeta segments was done at approximately 20X coverage. Regarding the original processing steps: Clustering was used to correct sequencing errors, and CDR3s were annotated against IMGT to assign V, D and J genes. Out-of-frame and stop-codon sequences were excluded, and only productive TCRbeta rearrangements were used in downstream analyses. Clonality was computed as one minus Shannon entropy normalized by the log of the number of unique productive sequences. Clones differing between time points or between blood and tumor were identified using Fisher's exact test with Benjamini-Hochberg correction, with an adjusted p below 0.01 applied as the threshold. Drawn from immuneACCESS, this table holds only the in-frame rearrangements with V and J called that TCRdb kept. Clones are partly lost; checked studies trace under half to an unresolved V gene and leave the rest unexplained. That table gives V, J and clone size, and the DNA gave D and trimming. The sample table lists some 60,000 clones, 86% of them with a count of one. Less than 3.5% of the sample is taken by the ten largest.

Sequenced material: PBMCs, taken around atezolizumab (anti-PD-L1) treatment. The chain is made from TRBV29-1 and TRBJ2-3, and TRBD1 matches 7 of the central bases. The receptor comes from a man aged 50-59 years with urothelial cancer. CDR3 protein: CSGDRVGTDTQYF. Here is the DNA: TGCAGCGGAGACAGGGTGGGCACAGATACGCAGTATTTT.